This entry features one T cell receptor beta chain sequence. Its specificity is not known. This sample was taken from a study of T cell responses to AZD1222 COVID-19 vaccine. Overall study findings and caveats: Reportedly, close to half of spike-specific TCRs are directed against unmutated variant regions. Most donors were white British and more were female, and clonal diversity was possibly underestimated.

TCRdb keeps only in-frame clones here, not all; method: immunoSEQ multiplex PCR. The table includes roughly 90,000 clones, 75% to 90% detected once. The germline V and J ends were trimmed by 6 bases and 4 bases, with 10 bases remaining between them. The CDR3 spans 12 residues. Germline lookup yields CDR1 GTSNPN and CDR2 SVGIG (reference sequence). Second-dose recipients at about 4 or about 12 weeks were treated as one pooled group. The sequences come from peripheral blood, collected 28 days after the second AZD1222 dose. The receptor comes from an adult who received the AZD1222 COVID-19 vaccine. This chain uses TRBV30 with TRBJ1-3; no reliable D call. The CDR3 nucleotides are TGTGCCTGCGGAGGTTTGGGAAACACCATATATTTT. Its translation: CACGGLGNTIYF. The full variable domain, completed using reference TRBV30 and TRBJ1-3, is SQTIHQWPATLVQPVGSPLSLECTVEGTSNPNLYWYRQAAGRGLQLLFYSVGIGQISSEVPQNLSASRPQDRQFILSSKKLLLSDSGFYLCACGGLGNTIYFGEGSWLTVV.